The clone carrying this TCR beta chain has only one observation. V dropped 4 bases and J dropped 4 bases, with 10 bases sitting between them. CDR1 and CDR2 (germline): MGHRA, YSYEKL. CDR3 length: 14 residues. The source of the sample is a study of blood T cell repertoires in COVID-19. TCRdb's table, derived via immunoSEQ multiplex PCR, lists solely in-frame clones and lacks some. This table has some 380,000 clones, approximately 91% appearing once. Membership in each cohort depended on participant-reported clinical history. The chain couples TRBV4-1 to TRBJ2-2; TRBD1 is a possible D gene (6 bases). The material sequenced was PBMCs or T cells enriched from blood (not recorded which). The source of this sequence is a woman aged 35 to 49 with acute COVID-19. CDR3 sequence (DNA): TGCGCCAGCAGCCGGACAGAAAGCACCGGGGAGCTGTTTTTT. Protein: CASSRTESTGELFF.